This T cell receptor (beta chain) was captured by sequencing in a study of graft-versus-host responses after intestinal transplantation. Overall study context: Every transplant recipient was induced with anti-thymocyte globulin, then maintained on tacrolimus and steroids for two to four years.

Overall study results and limits: The authors found GvH clones in recipient marrow, some appearing first in ileum or blood. Some patients had graft-donor T cell macrochimerism, and their allografts showed high graft-versus-host to host-versus-graft clonal ratios. Peak circulating GvH clone levels tracked with early post-transplant HvG declines.

Using immunoSEQ multiplex PCR, the repertoire was profiled, and TCRdb retains in-frame clones only, with some absent. The table lists around 110,000 clones, roughly 92% of them singletons. The table lists this clone with a count of one. Its antigen is as yet unknown. This receptor was obtained from a human donor who was the organ donor for an intestinal transplant. The specimen was unstimulated CD4+ T cells sorted from spleen or lymph node cells, collected before transplant.

The CDR3 region has the DNA TGTGCCAGTAGTATAGGTGGCACCCCGGAAAACATTCAGTACTTC. This sequence encodes CASSIGGTPENIQYF. This chain joins TRBV19 and TRBJ2-4; D ambiguous. Trimming shortened V by 1 base and J by 5 bases, and 12 bases separated the two germline ends. The CDR3 runs 15 residues. Germline CDR1 is LNHDA and CDR2 is SQIVND (reference sequence).